This T cell receptor (beta chain) was profiled in a study of blood T cell repertoires in COVID-19. Study at large: COVID-19 samples from acute and convalescent phases originated in the United States, Italy and Spain.

This CDR3 comprises 13 residues. Trimming cost V 6 bases and J 7 bases; bases outside gene matches: 8. In germline, CDR1 is WSHSY, CDR2 SAAADI. A few counts support this clone. Per the study methods: Amplification of reference gene primers was used by the study to estimate nucleated cell counts. Generated by immunoSEQ multiplex PCR, the TCRdb table keeps only in-frame clones and is missing some. V and J calls and clone size are copied from that table; D and trimming were computed from the DNA. This table has roughly 150,000 clones, 84% appearing once. V and J are TRBV10-2 and TRBJ2-5, with 7 bases identical to TRBD1. Sequenced material: peripheral blood. The clonotype comes from a woman aged 45-65 years with acute or convalescent COVID-19. The CDR3 DNA reads as TGCGCCAGCAGGACAGGGTCCATGATGACCCAGTACTTC. Translation: CASRTGSMMTQYF.